This T cell receptor (beta chain) is drawn from a study of high-grade serous ovarian cancer treatment subgroups. Tumor samples were obtained before definitive surgery or chemotherapy. The V and J ends lost 6 bases and 7 bases respectively, with 16 bases between them. CDR1 and CDR2 (germline): SGHNT, YYREEE (reference sequence). The CDR3 spans 13 residues. Profiling relied on immunoSEQ multiplex PCR, and the TCRdb table lists in-frame clones only, not all of them. The data show a few thousand clones, about 85% seen once. This clone was recorded only once. V is TRBV5-4 and J is TRBJ1-1; possibly TRBD1 for D (5 bases). Sequences were obtained from tumor tissue. This clonotype was obtained from a human donor with high-grade serous ovarian cancer. Here the CDR3 reads CASTPAGGLEAFF. CDR3 in DNA: TGTGCCAGCACCCCCGCGGGGGGTCTTGAAGCTTTCTTT.